The sequence of this T cell receptor (beta chain) was determined in a study of identical twins. Overall study results and limits: Interpretation of the results relied on cross-sectional statistical analysis and not on following the same donors.

The CDR3 loop spans 16 amino acids. The germline V gene has CDR1 DFQATT and CDR2 SNEGSKA (reference sequence). With 5 bases removed from V and 3 bases from J, the gap between germline ends came to 17 bases. Only a few counts were recorded for this clonotype. What it binds is unknown. TCRdb reanalysed the 5' RACE reads using MiXCR and keeps one entry per CDR3 protein. The sample carries some 210,000 distinct CDR3 sequences, around a sixth recorded once. This sample was shared with a second study, whose subject was T cells expressing NK-cell markers. This second study says: Repertoires of TCR beta were obtained from T cells sorted as CD3+CD56+NKG2C+, CD3+CD56+NKG2C- and CD3+CD56-NKG2C+.

Sequenced sample: CD8+ T cells sorted from blood. This TCR derives from a woman younger than 30 in good health. V usage is TRBV20-1 and J usage is TRBJ2-6, with D possibly being TRBD2 (5 bases). The CDR3 is CSARRTAGVGANVLTF. The DNA for the CDR3 is TGCAGTGCTCGAAGGACGGCCGGGGTTGGGGCCAACGTCCTGACTTTC.